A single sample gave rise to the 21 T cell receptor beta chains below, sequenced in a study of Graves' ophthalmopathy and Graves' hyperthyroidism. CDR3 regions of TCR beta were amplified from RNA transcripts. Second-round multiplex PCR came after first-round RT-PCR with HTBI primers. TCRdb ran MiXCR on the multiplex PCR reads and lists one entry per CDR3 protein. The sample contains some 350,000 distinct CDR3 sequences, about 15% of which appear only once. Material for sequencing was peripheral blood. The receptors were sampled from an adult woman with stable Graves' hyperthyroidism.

The CDR3 DNA sequence: TGTGCCAGCGGGGGACTAGCGGATTACACCGGGGAGCTGTTTTTT. Translation gives CASGGLADYTGELFF. This chain links TRBV12-3 or TRBV12-4 with TRBJ2-2; the match to TRBD2 covers 11 bases. The CDR3 covers 15 residues. Trimming cost V 8 bases and J 3 bases; bases outside gene matches: 5.

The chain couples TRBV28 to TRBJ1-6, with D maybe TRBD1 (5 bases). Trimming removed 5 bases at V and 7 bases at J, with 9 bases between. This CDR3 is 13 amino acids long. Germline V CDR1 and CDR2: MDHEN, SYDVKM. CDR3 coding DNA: TGTGCCAGCAGTACCCGACAGAATTCACCCCTCCACTTT. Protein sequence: CASSTRQNSPLHF.

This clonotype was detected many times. DNA of the CDR3: TGCAGTGCTAGTGCCGGGACAGGGCGAAATCAGCCCCAGCATTTT. It is translated as CSASAGTGRNQPQHF. The rearrangement uses TRBV20-1 and TRBJ1-5, with TRBD1 matching over 9 bases. From germline, CDR1 is DFQATT and CDR2 SNEGSKA (reference sequence). The CDR3 is made up of 15 amino acids. After removal of 3 bases from V and 4 bases from J, the junction contained 7 bases not matched to a gene.

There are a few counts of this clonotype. In DNA form, the CDR3 reads TGTGCCAGCAGACCCGGGACTAGCGGGAGGGGGAACCCCTACGAGCAGTACTTC. Amino acids: CASRPGTSGRGNPYEQYF. The chain has TRBV27 and TRBJ2-7; 16 bases line up with TRBD2. The J segment lost 2 bases and the V segment lost 6 bases, leaving 10 bases of the junction unmatched. The CDR3 has 18 amino acids. Germline assignment: CDR1 MNHEY and CDR2 SMNVEV (reference sequence).

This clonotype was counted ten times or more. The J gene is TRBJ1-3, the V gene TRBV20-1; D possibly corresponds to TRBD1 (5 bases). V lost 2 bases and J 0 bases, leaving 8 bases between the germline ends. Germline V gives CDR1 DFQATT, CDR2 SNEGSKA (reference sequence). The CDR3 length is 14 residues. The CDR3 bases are TGCAGTGCTAGACAGGGAAGCTCTGGAAACACCATATATTTT. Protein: CSARQGSSGNTIYF.

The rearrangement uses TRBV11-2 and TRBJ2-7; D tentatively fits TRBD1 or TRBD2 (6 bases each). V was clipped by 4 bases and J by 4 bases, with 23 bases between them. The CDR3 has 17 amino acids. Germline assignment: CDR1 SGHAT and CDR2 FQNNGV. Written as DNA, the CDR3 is TGTGCCAGCAGCTACGGACGGGATGGGGGGCGGGTGTACGAGCAGTACTTC. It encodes CASSYGRDGGRVYEQYF. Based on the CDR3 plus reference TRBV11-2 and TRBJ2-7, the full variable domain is EAGVAQSPRYKIIEKRQSVAFWCNPISGHATLYWYQQILGQGPKLLIQFQNNGVVDDSQLPKDRFSAERLKGVDSTLKIQPAKLEDSAVYLCASSYGRDGGRVYEQYFGPGTRLTVT.

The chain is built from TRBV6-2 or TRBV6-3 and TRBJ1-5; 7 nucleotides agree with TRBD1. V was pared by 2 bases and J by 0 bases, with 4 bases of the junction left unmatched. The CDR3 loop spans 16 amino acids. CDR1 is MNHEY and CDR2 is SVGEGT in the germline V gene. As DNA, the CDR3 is TGTGCCAGCAGTTACGACGGACAGGATAGCAATCAGCCCCAGCATTTT. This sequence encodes CASSYDGQDSNQPQHF.

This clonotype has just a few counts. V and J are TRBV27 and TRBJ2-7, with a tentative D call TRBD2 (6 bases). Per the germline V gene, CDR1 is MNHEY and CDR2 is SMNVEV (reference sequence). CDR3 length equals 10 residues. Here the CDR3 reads CAAGRSEQYF. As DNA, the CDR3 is TGTGCGGCGGGGCGAAGCGAGCAGTACTTC.

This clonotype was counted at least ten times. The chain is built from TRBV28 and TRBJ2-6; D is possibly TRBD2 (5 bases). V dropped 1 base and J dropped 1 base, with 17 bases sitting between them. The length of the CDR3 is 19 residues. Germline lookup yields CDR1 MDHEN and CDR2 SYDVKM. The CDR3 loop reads CASSLSGRRGTSGANVLTF. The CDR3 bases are TGTGCCAGCAGTTTATCAGGCCGTCGGGGAACTTCTGGGGCCAACGTCCTGACTTTC.

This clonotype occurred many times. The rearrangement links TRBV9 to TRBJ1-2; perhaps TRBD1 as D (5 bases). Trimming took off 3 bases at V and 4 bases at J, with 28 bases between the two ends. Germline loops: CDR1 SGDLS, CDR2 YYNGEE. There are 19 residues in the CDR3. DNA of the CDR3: TGTGCCAGCAGCGCAAGTAGTAGAATTGGGACCGGGCGCGTCTATGGCTACACCTTC. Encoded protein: CASSASSRIGTGRVYGYTF.

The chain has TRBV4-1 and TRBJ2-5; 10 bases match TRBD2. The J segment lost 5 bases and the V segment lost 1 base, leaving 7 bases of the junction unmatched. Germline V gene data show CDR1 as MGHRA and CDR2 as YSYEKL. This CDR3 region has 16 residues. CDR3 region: CASSQVEREGRETQYF. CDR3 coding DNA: TGCGCCAGCAGCCAAGTCGAGCGGGAGGGCCGTGAGACCCAGTACTTC.

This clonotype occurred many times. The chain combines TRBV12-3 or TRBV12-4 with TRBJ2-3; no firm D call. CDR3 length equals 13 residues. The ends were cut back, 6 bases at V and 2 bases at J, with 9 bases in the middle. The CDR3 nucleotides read TGTGCCAGCAGCACTTTAAACACAGATACGCAGTATTTT. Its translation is CASSTLNTDTQYF.

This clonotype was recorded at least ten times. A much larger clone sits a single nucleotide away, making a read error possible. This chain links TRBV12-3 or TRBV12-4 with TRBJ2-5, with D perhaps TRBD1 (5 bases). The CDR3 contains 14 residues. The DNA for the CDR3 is TGTGCCAGCAGCCTTAGGGGATTCCAAGGGACCCAGTACTTC. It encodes CASSLRGFQGTQYF.

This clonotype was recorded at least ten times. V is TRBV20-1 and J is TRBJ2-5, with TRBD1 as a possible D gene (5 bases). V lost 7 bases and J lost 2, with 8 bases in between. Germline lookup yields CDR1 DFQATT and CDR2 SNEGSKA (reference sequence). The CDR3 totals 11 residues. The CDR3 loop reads CSGHRQETQYF. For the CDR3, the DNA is TGCAGTGGACACAGGCAAGAGACCCAGTACTTC.

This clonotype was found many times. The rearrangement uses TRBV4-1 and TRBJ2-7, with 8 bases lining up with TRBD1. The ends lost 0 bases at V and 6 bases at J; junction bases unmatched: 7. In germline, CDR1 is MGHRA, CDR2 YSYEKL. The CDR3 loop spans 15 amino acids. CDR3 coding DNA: TGCGCCAGCAGCCAAGATAGCAGGACAGGGTTCGAGCAGTACTTC. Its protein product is CASSQDSRTGFEQYF.

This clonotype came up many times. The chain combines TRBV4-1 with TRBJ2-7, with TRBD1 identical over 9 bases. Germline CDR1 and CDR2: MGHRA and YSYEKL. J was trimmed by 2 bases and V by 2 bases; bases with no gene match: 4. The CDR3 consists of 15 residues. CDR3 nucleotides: TGCGCCAGCAGCCAAATGGGACAGGGAACCTACGAGCAGTACTTC. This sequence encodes CASSQMGQGTYEQYF.

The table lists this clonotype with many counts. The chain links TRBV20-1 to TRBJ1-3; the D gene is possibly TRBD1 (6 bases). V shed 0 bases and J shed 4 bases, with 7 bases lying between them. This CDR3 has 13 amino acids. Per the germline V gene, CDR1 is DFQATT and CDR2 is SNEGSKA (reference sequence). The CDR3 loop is CSAREGGGNTIYF. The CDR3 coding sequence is TGCAGTGCTAGAGAAGGGGGGGGAAACACCATATATTTT.

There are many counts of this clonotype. CDR3: CASSGGSNYGYTF. The CDR3 nucleotides are TGCGCCAGCAGCGGGGGGTCTAACTATGGCTACACCTTC. V gene TRBV10-2 combines with J gene TRBJ1-2, with D perhaps TRBD1 (5 bases). Per germline, CDR1 WSHSY and CDR2 SAAADI. The CDR3 extends over 13 amino acids. The V and J ends lost 6 bases and 0 bases respectively, with 8 bases between them.

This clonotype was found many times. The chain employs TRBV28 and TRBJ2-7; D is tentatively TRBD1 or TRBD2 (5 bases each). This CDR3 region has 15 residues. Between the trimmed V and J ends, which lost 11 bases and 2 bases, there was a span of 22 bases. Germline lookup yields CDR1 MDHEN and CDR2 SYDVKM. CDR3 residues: CALRGSTDDPYEQYF. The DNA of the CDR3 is TGTGCCCTTCGGGGCTCGACCGACGATCCCTACGAGCAGTACTTC.

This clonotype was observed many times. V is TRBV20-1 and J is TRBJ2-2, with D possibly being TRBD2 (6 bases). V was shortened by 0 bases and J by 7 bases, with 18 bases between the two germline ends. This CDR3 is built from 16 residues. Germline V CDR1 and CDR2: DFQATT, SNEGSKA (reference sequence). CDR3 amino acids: CSARDPRGYLGGELFF. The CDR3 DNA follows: TGCAGTGCTAGAGATCCCCGGGGGTACCTTGGCGGGGAGCTGTTTTTT.

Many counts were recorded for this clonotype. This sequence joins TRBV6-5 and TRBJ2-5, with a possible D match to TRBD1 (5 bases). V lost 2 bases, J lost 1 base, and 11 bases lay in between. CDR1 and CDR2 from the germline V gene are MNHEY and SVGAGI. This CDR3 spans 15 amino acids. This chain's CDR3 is CASSYVQGSQETQYF. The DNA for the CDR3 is TGTGCCAGCAGTTACGTGCAGGGATCCCAAGAGACCCAGTACTTC.